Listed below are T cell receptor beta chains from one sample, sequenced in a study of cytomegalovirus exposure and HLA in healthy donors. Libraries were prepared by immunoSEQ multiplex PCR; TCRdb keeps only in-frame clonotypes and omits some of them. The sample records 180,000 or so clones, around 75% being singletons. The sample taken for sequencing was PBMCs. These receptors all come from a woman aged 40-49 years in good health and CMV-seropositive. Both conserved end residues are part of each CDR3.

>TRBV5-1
CASRLQGAVDEAFF
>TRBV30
CAWSPGTQGFTEAFF
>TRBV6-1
CASSATGGSNYGYTF
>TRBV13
CASSLGLAGGQDTQYF
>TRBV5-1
CASSLLLADYSSYNEQFF
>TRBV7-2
CASSFGFGTGEQFF
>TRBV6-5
CASSRSGRGKAFF
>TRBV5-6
CASTHPGEPNYGYTF
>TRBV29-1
CSVEAGAGTDTQYF
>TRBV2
CASRTGVVGPQHF
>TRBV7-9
CSSAREDQPQHF
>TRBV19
CASSRRLAGDRPYEQYF
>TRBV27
CASSKSVGSGGNTIYF
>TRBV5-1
CASSSPGTGISYEQYF
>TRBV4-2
CASSQTQLGMDEQFF
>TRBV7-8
CASSLPDQPQHF
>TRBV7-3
CASSLSNSGANVLTF
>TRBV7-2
CASSPFSSGSEQFF
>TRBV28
CASSSRQAYEQYF
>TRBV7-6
CASSQPRTGGDEQYF
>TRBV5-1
CASSLGGTGLNTEAFF
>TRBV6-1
CASSDPAYTDTQYF
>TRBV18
CASSPNDSPGRKQYF
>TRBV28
CASSLSRLAGTPGEQYF
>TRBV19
CASSIRQGSWETQYF
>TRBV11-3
CASSLGLAGEETQYF
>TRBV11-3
CASSLVRGSNEQFF
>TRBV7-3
CASSPRAGNTEAFF
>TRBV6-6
CASSSWGETQYF
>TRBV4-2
CASSQVGTGGAGDTIYF
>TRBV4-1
CASSQDYLATFNEQFF
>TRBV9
CASSAVWDSDYGYTF
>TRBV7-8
CASSPTRGLGQPQHF
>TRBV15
CATSRDRAGAGEQYF
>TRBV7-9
CASSLELLSTEAFF